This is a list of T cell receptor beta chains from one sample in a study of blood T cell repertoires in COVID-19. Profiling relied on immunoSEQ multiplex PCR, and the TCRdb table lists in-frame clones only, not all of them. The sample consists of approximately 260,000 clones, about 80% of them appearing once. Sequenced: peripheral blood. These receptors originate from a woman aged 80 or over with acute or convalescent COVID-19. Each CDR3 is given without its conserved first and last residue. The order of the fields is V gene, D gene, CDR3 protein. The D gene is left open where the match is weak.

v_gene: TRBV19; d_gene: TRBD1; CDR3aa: ASSMRLGTANTGELF
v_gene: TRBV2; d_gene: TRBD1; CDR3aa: ASRGTGGLNIQY
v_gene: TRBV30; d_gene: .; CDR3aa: AWSSTRVGTEAF
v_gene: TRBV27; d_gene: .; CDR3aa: ASSARPGSQETQY
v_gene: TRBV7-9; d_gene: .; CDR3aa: ASSRDSYGYT
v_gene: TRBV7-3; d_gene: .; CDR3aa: ASSHPKGANHSNQPQH
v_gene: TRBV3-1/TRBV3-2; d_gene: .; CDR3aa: ASSPSRTLAKNIQY
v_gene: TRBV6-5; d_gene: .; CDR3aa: ASSYEGGRNSPLH
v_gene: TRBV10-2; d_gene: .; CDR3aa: ASSEPFGGEKLF
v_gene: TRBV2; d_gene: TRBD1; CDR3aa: ASSEATTGGGGYT
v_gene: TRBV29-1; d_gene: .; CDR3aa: SAEAEVPHEQY
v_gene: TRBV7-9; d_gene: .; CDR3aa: ASSLTTGNSPLH
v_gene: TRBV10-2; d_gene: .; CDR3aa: ASKLQGSYEQY
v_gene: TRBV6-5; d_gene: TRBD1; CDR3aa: ASSSRQGNQPQH
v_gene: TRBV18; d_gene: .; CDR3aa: ASSLTTAGTNTGELF
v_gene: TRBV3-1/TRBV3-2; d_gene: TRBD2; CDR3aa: ASSQGSGGAETQY
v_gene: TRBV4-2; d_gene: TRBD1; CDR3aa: ASSRGQTLNTGELF
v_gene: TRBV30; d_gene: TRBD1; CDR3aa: AWSVSRGLGDTQY
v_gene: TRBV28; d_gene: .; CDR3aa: ASSLRLAGYT
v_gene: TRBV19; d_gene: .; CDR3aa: ASSTWTSEQF
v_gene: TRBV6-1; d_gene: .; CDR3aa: ASSERRGSSNQPQH
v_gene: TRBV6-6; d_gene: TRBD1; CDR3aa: ASTPDRGRSFEQY
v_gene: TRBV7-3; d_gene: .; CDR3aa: ASSLVRSGELF
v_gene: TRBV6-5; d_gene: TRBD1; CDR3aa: ASSLLGQGGDTQY
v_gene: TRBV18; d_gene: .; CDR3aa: ASSPPGGETGELF
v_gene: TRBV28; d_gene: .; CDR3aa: ASSPYALEFYEQY
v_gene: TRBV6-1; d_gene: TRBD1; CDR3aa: ASTMGQGNQPQH
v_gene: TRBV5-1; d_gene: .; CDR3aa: ASSPQQGNNSPLH
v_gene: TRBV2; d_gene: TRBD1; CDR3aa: ASSLRGAGGRGYT
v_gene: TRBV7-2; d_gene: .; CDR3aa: TSSLQGTDTQY
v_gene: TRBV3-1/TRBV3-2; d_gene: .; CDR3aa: ASSRGNYGYT
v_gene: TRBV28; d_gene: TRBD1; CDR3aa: ASSWDRDTEAF
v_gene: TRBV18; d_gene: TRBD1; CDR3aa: ASSPLQGSYGYT
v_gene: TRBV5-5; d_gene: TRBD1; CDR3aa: ASSSGTGILETQY
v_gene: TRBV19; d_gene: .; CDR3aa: ASSITLTVIPSTDTQY
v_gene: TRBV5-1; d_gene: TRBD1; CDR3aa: ASSLGDSYNEQF
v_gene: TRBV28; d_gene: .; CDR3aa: ASSGWGVRNSPLH
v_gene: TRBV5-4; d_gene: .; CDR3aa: ASSFELAKNIQY
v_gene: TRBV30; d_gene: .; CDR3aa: AWSRPLDMENTEAF
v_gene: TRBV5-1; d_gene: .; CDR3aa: ASSYWSTGELF
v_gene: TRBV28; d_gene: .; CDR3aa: ASSFPRGDNSPLH
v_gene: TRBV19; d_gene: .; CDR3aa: ASSRQVMNTEAF
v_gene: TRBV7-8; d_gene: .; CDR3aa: ASSPIASNQPQH
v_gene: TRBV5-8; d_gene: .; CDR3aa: ATPRRAPLRTNEKLF
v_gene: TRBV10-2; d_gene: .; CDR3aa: ASSERGGTEAF
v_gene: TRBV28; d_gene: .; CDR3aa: ASSTNRRGRSGANVLT
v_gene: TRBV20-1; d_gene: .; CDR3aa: SASGGGNRNTEAF
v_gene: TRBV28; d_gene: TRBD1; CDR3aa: ASSSHTGAGQPQH
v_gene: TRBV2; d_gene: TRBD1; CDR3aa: ASRPGQAYGYT